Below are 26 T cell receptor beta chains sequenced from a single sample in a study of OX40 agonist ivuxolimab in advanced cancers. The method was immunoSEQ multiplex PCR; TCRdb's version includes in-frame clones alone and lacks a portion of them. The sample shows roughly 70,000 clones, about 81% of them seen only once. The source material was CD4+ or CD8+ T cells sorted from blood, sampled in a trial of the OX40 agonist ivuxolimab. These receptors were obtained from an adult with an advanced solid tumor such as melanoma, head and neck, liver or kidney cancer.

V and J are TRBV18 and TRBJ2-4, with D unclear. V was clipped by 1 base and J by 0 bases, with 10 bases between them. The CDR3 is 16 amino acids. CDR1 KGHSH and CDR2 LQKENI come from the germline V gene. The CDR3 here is CASSPLHGIAKNIQYF. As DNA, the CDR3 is TGTGCCAGCTCACCACTTCACGGAATAGCCAAAAACATTCAGTACTTC.

The CDR3 spells CASKGPSNQPQHF. CDR3 nucleotide sequence: TGTGCCAGCAAGGGCCCTAGCAATCAGCCCCAGCATTTT. The V call is TRBV2, the J call TRBJ1-5; D is uncertain. Germline assignment: CDR1 SNHLY and CDR2 FYNNEI. The V end was cut by 7 bases, the J end by 0 bases, with 7 bases between. The CDR3 covers 13 residues.

CDR3 protein: CASSSRDRPTDTQYF. As DNA, the CDR3 is TGTGCCAGCAGCTCCCGGGACAGACCCACAGATACGCAGTATTTT. The chain couples TRBV9 to TRBJ2-3, with TRBD1 matching over 7 bases. The length of the CDR3 is 15 residues. The germline V gene encodes CDR1 SGDLS and CDR2 YYNGEE. Trimming cost V 4 bases and J 2 bases; bases outside gene matches: 7.

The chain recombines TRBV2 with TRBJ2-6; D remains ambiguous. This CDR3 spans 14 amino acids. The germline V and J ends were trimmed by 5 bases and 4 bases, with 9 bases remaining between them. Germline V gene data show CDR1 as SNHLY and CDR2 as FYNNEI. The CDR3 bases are TGTGCCAGCAGTTGGGAAGCGGGGGCCAACGTCCTGACTTTC. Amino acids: CASSWEAGANVLTF.

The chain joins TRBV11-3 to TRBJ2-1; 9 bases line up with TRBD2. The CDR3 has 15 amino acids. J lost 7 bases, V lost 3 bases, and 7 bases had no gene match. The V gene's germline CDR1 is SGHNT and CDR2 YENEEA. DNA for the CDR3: TGTGCCAGCAGCTTGGGCGGGGGGGCCCGGAATGAGCAGTTCTTC. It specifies CASSLGGGARNEQFF.

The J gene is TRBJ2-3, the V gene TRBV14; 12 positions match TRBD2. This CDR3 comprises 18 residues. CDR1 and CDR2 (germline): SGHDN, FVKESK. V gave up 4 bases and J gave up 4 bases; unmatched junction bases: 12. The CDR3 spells CASSLRTSGTSRADTQYF. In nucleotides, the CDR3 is TGTGCCAGCAGCCTAAGGACTAGCGGGACCAGCCGAGCAGATACGCAGTATTTT.

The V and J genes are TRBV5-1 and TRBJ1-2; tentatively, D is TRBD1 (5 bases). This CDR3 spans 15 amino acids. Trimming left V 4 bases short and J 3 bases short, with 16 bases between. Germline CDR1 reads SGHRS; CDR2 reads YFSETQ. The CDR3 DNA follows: TGCGCCAGCAGCCCCGGGGCCGGGTTCGACTATGGCTACACCTTC. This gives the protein CASSPGAGFDYGYTF.

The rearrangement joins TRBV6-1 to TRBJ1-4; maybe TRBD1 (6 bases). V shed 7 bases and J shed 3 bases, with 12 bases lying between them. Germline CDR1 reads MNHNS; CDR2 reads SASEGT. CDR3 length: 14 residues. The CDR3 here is CASNYRVPNEKLFF. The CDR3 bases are TGTGCCAGCAACTACAGGGTTCCTAATGAAAAACTGTTTTTT.

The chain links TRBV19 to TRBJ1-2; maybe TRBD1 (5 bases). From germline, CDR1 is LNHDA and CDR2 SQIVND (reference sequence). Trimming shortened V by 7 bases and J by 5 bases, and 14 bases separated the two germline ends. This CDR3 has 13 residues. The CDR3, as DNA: TGTGCCAGTAATTCGAGGGGACGGTATGGCTACACCTTC. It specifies CASNSRGRYGYTF.

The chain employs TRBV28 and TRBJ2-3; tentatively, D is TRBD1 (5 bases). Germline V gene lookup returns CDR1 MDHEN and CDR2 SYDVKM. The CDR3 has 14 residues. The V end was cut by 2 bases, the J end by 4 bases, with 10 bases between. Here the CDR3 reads CASSLLQGADTQYF. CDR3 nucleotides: TGTGCCAGCAGTTTACTTCAGGGCGCAGATACGCAGTATTTT.

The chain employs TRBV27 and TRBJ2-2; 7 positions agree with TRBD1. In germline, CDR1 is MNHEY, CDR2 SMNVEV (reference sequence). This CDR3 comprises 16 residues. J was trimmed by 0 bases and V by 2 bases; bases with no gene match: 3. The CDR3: CASSLRQGSNTGELFF. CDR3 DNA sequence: TGTGCCAGCAGTTTACGACAGGGTTCGAACACCGGGGAGCTGTTTTTT.

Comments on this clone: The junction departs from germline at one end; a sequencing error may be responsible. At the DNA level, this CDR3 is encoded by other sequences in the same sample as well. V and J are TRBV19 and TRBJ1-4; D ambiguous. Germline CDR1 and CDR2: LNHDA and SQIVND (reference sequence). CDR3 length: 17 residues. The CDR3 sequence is CASSTGLGTATNEKLFF. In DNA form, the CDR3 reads TGTGCTAGTAGTACCGGGCTAGGCACTGCAACTAATGAAAAACTGTTTTTT. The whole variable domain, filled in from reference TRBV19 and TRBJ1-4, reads DGGITQSPKYLFRKEGQNVTLSCEQNLNHDAMYWYRQDPGQGLRLIYYSQIVNDFQKGDIAEGYSVSREKKESFPLTVTSAQKNPTAFYLCASSTGLGTATNEKLFFGSGTQLSVL.

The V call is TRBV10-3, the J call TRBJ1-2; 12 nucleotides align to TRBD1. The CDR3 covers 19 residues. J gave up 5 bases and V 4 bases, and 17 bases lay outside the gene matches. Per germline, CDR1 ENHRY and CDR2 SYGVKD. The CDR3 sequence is CAISASPGTGGRESYGYTF. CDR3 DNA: TGTGCCATCAGTGCCAGTCCCGGGACAGGGGGCCGGGAAAGTTATGGCTACACCTTC.

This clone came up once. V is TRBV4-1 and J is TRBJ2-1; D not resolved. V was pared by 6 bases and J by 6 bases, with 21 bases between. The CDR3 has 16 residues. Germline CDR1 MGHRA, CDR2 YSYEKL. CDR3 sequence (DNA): TGCGCCAGCAGGGGCGTTAGGATGAACTCGACCAATGAGCAGTTCTTC. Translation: CASRGVRMNSTNEQFF.

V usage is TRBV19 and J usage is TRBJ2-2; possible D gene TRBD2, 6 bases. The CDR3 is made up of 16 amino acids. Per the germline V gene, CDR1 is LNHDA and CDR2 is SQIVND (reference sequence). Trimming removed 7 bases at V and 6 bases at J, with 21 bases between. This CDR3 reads CASTPDGGYLSGELFF. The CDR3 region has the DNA TGTGCCAGTACCCCCGACGGAGGGTATTTGTCCGGGGAGCTGTTTTTT.

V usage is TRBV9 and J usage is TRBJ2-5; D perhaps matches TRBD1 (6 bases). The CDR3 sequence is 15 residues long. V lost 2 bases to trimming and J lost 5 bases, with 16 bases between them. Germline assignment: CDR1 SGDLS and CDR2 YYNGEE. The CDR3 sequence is CASSVSTGTAETQYF. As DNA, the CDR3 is TGTGCCAGCAGCGTCTCTACAGGGACCGCGGAGACCCAGTACTTC.

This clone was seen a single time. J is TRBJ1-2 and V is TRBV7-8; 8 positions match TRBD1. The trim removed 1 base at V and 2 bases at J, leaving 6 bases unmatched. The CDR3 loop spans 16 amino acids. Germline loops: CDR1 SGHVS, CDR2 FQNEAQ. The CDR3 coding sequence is TGTGCCAGCAGCTTAGTTGGACAGGGTACCAACTATGGCTACACCTTC. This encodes CASSLVGQGTNYGYTF. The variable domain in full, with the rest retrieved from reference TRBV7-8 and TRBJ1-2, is GAGVSQSPRYKVAKRGQDVALRCDPISGHVSLFWYQQALGQGPEFLTYFQNEAQLDKSGLPSDRFFAERPEGSVSTLKIQRTQQEDSAVYLCASSLVGQGTNYGYTFGSGTRLTVV.

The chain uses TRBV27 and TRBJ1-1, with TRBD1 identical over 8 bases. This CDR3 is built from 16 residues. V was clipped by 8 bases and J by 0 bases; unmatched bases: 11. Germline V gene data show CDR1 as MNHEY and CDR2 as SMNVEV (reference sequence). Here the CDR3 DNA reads TGTGCCAGCTATACCTCCAGGGGGCGTATGAACACTGAAGCTTTCTTT. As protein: CASYTSRGRMNTEAFF.

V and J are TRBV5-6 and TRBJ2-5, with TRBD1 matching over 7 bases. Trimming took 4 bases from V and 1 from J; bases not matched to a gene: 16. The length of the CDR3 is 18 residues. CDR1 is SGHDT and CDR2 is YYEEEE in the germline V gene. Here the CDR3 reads CASSVLNRQGNPQETQYF. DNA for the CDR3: TGTGCCAGCAGCGTACTGAACCGACAGGGTAATCCCCAAGAGACCCAGTACTTC.

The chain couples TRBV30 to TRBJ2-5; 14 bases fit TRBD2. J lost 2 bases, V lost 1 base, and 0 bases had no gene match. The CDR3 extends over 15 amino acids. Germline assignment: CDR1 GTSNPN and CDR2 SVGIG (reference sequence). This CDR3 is CAWSGLAGGQETQYF. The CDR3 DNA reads TGTGCCTGGAGTGGACTAGCGGGGGGGCAAGAGACCCAGTACTTC.

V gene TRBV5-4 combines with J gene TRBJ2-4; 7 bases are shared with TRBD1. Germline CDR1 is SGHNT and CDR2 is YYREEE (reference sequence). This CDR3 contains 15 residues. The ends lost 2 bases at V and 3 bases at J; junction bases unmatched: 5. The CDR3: CASSFRGGGKNIQYF. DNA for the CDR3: TGTGCCAGCAGCTTCCGAGGGGGCGGCAAAAACATTCAGTACTTC.

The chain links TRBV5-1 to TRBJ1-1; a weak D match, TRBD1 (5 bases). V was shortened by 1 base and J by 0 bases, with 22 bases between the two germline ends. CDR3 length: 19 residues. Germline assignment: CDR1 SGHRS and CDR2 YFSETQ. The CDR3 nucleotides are TGCGCCAGCAGCTTGTCTAACCGGGGGTGGGGATCCATGAACACTGAAGCTTTCTTT. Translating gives CASSLSNRGWGSMNTEAFF.

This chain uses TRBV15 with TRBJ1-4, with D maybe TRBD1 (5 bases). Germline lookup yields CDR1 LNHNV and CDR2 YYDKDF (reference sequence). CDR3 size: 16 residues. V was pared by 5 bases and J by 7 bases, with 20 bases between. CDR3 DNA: TGTGCCACCAGCGGCAGGGAGGAAGGAAAGGGTGAAAAACTGTTTTTT. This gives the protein CATSGREEGKGEKLFF.

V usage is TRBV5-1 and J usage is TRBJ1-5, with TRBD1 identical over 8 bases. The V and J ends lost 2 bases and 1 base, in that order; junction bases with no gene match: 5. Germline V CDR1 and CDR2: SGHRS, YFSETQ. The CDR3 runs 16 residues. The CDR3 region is CASSFGTGDSNQPQHF. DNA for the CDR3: TGCGCCAGCAGCTTCGGGACAGGCGACAGCAATCAGCCCCAGCATTTT.

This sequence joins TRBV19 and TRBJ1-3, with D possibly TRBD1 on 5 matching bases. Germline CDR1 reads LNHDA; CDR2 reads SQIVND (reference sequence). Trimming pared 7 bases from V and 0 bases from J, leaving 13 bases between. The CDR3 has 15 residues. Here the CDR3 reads CASNDRTFSGNTIYF. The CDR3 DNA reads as TGTGCCAGTAACGACAGAACCTTCTCTGGAAACACCATATATTTT. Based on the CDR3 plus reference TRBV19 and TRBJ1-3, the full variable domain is DGGITQSPKYLFRKEGQNVTLSCEQNLNHDAMYWYRQDPGQGLRLIYYSQIVNDFQKGDIAEGYSVSREKKESFPLTVTSAQKNPTAFYLCASNDRTFSGNTIYFGEGSWLTVV.

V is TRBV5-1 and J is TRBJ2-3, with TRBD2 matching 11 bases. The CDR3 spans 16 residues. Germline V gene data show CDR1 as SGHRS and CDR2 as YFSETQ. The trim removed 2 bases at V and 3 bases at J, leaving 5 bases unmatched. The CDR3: CASSFKLAGATDTQYF. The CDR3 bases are TGCGCCAGCAGCTTTAAACTAGCGGGGGCTACAGATACGCAGTATTTT.